This T cell receptor (beta chain) was recorded in a study of blood T cell repertoires in COVID-19. Study overall: Sample material is recorded as cDNA or gDNA derived from T cells, B-cell-depleted T cells, or PBMCs.

The CDR3 has 16 amino acids. The germline CDR1 and CDR2 sequences are SGHTA and FQGNSA. The V segment lost 1 base and the J segment 7 bases; nucleotides outside the gene matches: 8. Profiled with immunoSEQ multiplex PCR; TCRdb holds only in-frame clones, not every one. The table includes 250,000 to 300,000 clones, 88% detected once. Categorization into cohorts depended on clinical history that participants reported. The source of this sequence is a woman younger than 45 who had recovered from COVID-19. Material: PBMCs or T cells enriched from blood (not recorded which). The chain has TRBV7-2 and TRBJ2-1; 9 positions agree with TRBD1. The CDR3, as DNA: TGTGCCAGCAGCTTAGGCCCGGGACAGGGTCGGAATGAGCAGTTCTTC. It yields the protein CASSLGPGQGRNEQFF.